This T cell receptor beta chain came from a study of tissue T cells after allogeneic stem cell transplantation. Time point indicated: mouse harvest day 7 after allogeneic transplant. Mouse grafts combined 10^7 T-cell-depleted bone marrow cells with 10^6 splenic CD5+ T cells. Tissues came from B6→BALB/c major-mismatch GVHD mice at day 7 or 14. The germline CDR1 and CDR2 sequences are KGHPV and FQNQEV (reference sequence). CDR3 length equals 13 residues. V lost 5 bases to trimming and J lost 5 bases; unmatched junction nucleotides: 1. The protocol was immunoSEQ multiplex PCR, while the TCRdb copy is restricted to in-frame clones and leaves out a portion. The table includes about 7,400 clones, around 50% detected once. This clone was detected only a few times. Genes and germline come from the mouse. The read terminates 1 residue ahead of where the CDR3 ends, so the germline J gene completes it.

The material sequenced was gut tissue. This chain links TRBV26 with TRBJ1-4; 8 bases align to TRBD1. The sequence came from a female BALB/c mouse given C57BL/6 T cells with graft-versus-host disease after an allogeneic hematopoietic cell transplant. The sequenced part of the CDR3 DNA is TGTGCCAGCAGTAGGACAGGGAACGAAAGATTATTT. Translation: CASSRTGNERLF. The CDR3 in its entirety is CASSRTGNERLFF.